This T cell receptor (beta chain) was retrieved from a study of T cell changes during pregnancy in multiple sclerosis. Profiling relied on immunoSEQ multiplex PCR, and the TCRdb table lists in-frame clones only, not all of them. The sample holds tens of thousands of clones, around 92% seen once. The V and J ends lost 1 base and 3 bases respectively, with 10 bases between them. This CDR3 has 15 residues. The germline gives CDR1 KGHSH, CDR2 LQKENI. The receptor was isolated from a female donor in good health, enrolled as a control in a pregnancy study. This rearrangement joins TRBV18 to TRBJ1-3; D is unclear. The sample here was CD8+ T cells from peripheral blood mononuclear cells, taken in the third trimester of pregnancy. In nucleotides, the CDR3 is TGTGCCAGCTCACCACTGGGAGGGAGTGGAAACACCATATATTTT. It translates to CASSPLGGSGNTIYF.